This TCR beta chain was documented in a study of T cell responses to AZD1222 COVID-19 vaccine. Here immunoSEQ multiplex PCR was the method, and the copy in TCRdb shows in-frame clones only, minus some. This table has approximately 120,000 clones, roughly 88% appearing once. CDR3 length: 14 residues. Germline V gene lookup returns CDR1 SGHRS and CDR2 YFSETQ. Deletions cut 5 bases from V and 7 bases from J, with 13 bases between. This clone has just a few counts. The V and J genes are TRBV5-1 and TRBJ1-6; D might be TRBD1 (5 bases). The sample consisted of peripheral blood, taken on day 0 of MenACWY control vaccination. This TCR was recovered from an adult in good health. CDR3 amino acids: CASRLDRENSPLHF. In nucleotides, the CDR3 is TGCGCCAGCAGACTCGACAGAGAAAATTCACCCCTCCACTTT.